Listed below are T cell receptor beta chains from one sample, sequenced in a study of T cells in Graves' hyperthyroidism and ophthalmopathy. TCRdb re-called the multiplex PCR reads with MiXCR, one entry per CDR3 protein. This table holds 300,000 to 500,000 distinct CDR3 sequences, more than 13% found once. Sequenced material: blood. The receptor source for this set is a woman in her twenties or thirties with Graves' hyperthyroidism. Both conserved end residues are part of each CDR3. Size is stated for part of the rows, as once, few or many counts, or as a class when the clone is expanded.

V gene	J gene	clone size	CDR3 protein
TRBV5-1	TRBJ1-2	NA	CASRIDQGFYGYTF
TRBV2	TRBJ2-2	many	CASGDRASRTGELFF
TRBV7-3	TRBJ2-1	NA	CASSLRGGLGNEQFF
TRBV18	TRBJ2-7	many	CASSRTQSSGTEQYF
TRBV4-1	TRBJ1-2	NA	CASSQPVSSDLRVDYGYTF
TRBV3-1	TRBJ2-1	many	CASMGGAEQFF
TRBV29-1	TRBJ2-7	NA	CSAINRPSYEQYF
TRBV27	TRBJ2-5	few	CASSSGAGETQYF
TRBV4-2	TRBJ2-1	many	CASSQVPSPDNEQFF
TRBV5-6	TRBJ2-7	NA	CASSSQGANEQYF
TRBV7-3	TRBJ2-3	few	CASSPHIQGTQYF
TRBV7-9	TRBJ2-4	many	CASSLASGQGATIQYF
TRBV5-1	TRBJ2-1	NA	CASSLELAGSYNEQFF
TRBV10-2	TRBJ1-1	NA	CASSDGPNTEAFF
TRBV3-1	TRBJ1-6	few	CASSQERRKASPLHF
TRBV5-5	TRBJ1-5	many	CASSLEYSNQPQHF
TRBV3-1	TRBJ1-2	few	CASSQRGTGNGYTF
TRBV7-2	TRBJ2-1	many	CASSLDWYEQFF
TRBV28	TRBJ2-3	many	CASSLLAGEGDTQYF
TRBV19	TRBJ2-2	NA	CASTTTSGSWTGELFF
TRBV2	TRBJ2-7	many	CASSLIRDRSYEQYF
TRBV29-1	TRBJ1-2	few	CSVDPPGQGHYGYTF
TRBV6-1	TRBJ1-5	many	CASSSQSTGNQPQHF
TRBV5-6	TRBJ2-7	few	CASSFTGLSFYEQYF
TRBV19	TRBJ2-6	NA	CASKGDRGTSGALSGANVLTF
TRBV3-1	TRBJ2-7	NA	CASSQVSSDAEQYF
TRBV2	TRBJ2-2	many	CASSEDEGLAGLNTGELFF
TRBV5-1	TRBJ1-5	NA	CASSPSGRGGNQPQHF
TRBV11-2	TRBJ1-5	NA	CASSPSGASNQPQHF
TRBV20-1	TRBJ2-5	NA	CSAQQGRDEHF
TRBV2	TRBJ2-7	many	CASLRGGYEQYF
TRBV5-4	TRBJ2-1	NA	CASSFRIQGRDNEQFF
TRBV20-1	TRBJ1-2	NA	CRTGQGYNGYTF